Listed here are 28 T cell receptor beta chains from one sample, sequenced in a study of cytomegalovirus exposure and HLA in healthy donors. Repertoires were generated with immunoSEQ multiplex PCR, while TCRdb's copy carries only in-frame clones and drops some. Of roughly 150,000 clones listed, 70% to 85% are singletons. The specimen was PBMCs. Receptors were obtained from a man aged 30 to 39 in good health and CMV-seropositive.

This chain joins TRBV9 and TRBJ1-2; TRBD1 matches at 11 bases. Trimming removed 0 bases from V and 6 bases from J; junction bases left unmatched: 4. The CDR3 loop spans 15 amino acids. Germline V gives CDR1 SGDLS, CDR2 YYNGEE. The CDR3 coding sequence is TGTGCCAGCAGCGTAGGGGGACAGGGGGAAGATGGCTACACCTTC. It yields the protein CASSVGGQGEDGYTF.

Only one count was recorded for this clone. The chain couples TRBV9 to TRBJ2-1; perhaps TRBD2 as D (5 bases). Germline CDR1 reads SGDLS; CDR2 reads YYNGEE. V was clipped by 4 bases and J by 1 base, with 12 bases between them. The CDR3 extends over 15 amino acids. DNA of the CDR3: TGTGCCAGCAGCATTGGGAGAGGATCCTACAATGAGCAGTTCTTC. Amino acids: CASSIGRGSYNEQFF.

In its sample, this clone was seen once. The chain uses TRBV28 and TRBJ1-2; D is unclear. Trimming cost V 3 bases and J 0 bases, with 14 bases left between them. CDR3 size: 16 residues. Per the germline V gene, CDR1 is MDHEN and CDR2 is SYDVKM. The CDR3 DNA sequence: TGTGCCAGCAGTTTCGTCGCTGGAGAATCTAACTATGGCTACACCTTC. It translates to CASSFVAGESNYGYTF.

V gene TRBV2 combines with J gene TRBJ2-1; D possibly corresponds to TRBD2 (5 bases). Germline V gene sequence: CDR1 SNHLY, CDR2 FYNNEI. The CDR3 loop spans 16 amino acids. V dropped 5 bases and J dropped 2 bases, with 16 bases sitting between them. CDR3 region: CASSTARARAYNEQFF. CDR3 DNA sequence: TGTGCCAGCAGTACCGCCCGGGCGCGGGCCTACAATGAGCAGTTCTTC.

DNA of the CDR3: TGTGCCAGCAGCGTAGTTGGTGAGGGCAATGAGCAGTTCTTC. Its protein product is CASSVVGEGNEQFF. The chain employs TRBV9 and TRBJ2-1; D is perhaps TRBD2 (5 bases). V was cut by 0 bases and J by 6 bases, with 10 bases left in between. The CDR3 totals 14 residues. Looked up from germline, CDR1 is SGDLS and CDR2 is YYNGEE.

The chain couples TRBV4-3 to TRBJ1-2, with D tentatively TRBD1 (5 bases). Trimming took 0 bases from V and 4 from J, leaving 15 bases between them. The germline V gene has CDR1 LGHNA and CDR2 YSLEER. The CDR3 contains 16 residues. CDR3 nucleotide sequence: TGCGCCAGCAGCCAAGATTCGGGGGGGTTCGGCTATGGCTACACCTTC. Translated, it gives CASSQDSGGFGYGYTF.

This clone has just a few counts. The rearrangement uses TRBV7-9 and TRBJ2-2; D unclear. Trimming stripped 7 bases from V and 7 bases from J, with 7 bases between. Germline loops: CDR1 SEHNR, CDR2 FQNEAQ (reference sequence). CDR3 size: 11 residues. CDR3 in DNA: TGTGCCAGCACCCCCATCGGGGAGCTGTTTTTT. It is translated as CASTPIGELFF.

The CDR3 spells CAISNSGGKTNEKLFF. In DNA, the CDR3 is TGTGCCATCAGTAATTCCGGGGGAAAAACTAATGAAAAACTGTTTTTT. The V and J genes are TRBV10-3 and TRBJ1-4; tentatively, D is TRBD1 (5 bases). The CDR3 extends over 16 amino acids. Germline CDR1 reads ENHRY; CDR2 reads SYGVKD. V was trimmed by 5 bases and J by 1 base, leaving 14 bases between them.

This clone was counted a single time. The rearrangement joins TRBV14 to TRBJ2-7, with D possibly TRBD1 on 5 matching bases. The CDR3 consists of 15 residues. Deletions cut 4 bases from V and 6 bases from J, with 19 bases between. Germline assignment: CDR1 SGHDN and CDR2 FVKESK. The CDR3 loop reads CASSRKGRRFAEQYF. CDR3 bases: TGTGCCAGCAGCCGGAAGGGGCGACGTTTCGCCGAGCAGTACTTC.

This clone has more than one count but fewer than ten. This chain links TRBV9 with TRBJ2-7; a possible D gene is TRBD1 (6 bases). V lost 0 bases and J 6 bases, leaving 10 bases between the germline ends. The CDR3 is 13 amino acids. Germline CDR1 is SGDLS and CDR2 is YYNGEE. In DNA form, the CDR3 reads TGTGCCAGCAGCGTAGAACAGGGCGGCGAGCAGTACTTC. Translating it yields CASSVEQGGEQYF.

The V and J genes are TRBV18 and TRBJ1-1; D not certain. Trimming removed 3 bases from V and 5 bases from J, with 16 bases in between. This CDR3 contains 15 residues. Germline V gives CDR1 KGHSH, CDR2 LQKENI. CDR3 loop: CASSPGEKGGTEAFF. The DNA of the CDR3 is TGTGCCAGCTCACCTGGGGAAAAGGGCGGGACTGAAGCTTTCTTT.

The V call is TRBV5-7, the J call TRBJ1-1; 8 bases map to TRBD1. TRBV5-7 is an ORF; its function is uncertain. With V trimmed by 1 base and J by 4 bases, 6 bases remained unmatched. The CDR3 contains 15 residues. The DNA for the CDR3 is TGTGCCAGCAGCTTGCAAGGACAGGGTCCCACTGAAGCTTTCTTT. Encoded protein: CASSLQGQGPTEAFF.

The chain uses TRBV11-3 and TRBJ2-1, with TRBD2 as a possible D gene (5 bases). Deletions cut 3 bases from V and 9 bases from J, with 12 bases between. The V gene's germline CDR1 is SGHNT and CDR2 YENEEA. CDR3 length equals 13 residues. The CDR3 nucleotides read TGTGCCAGCAGCTTCGAGGGAGTAGCTGAGCAGTTCTTC. Translated, it gives CASSFEGVAEQFF.

The rearrangement uses TRBV5-6 and TRBJ1-2, with D possibly matching TRBD1 (5 bases). V was pared by 6 bases and J by 2 bases, with 11 bases between. This CDR3 spans 13 amino acids. CDR1 is SGHDT, CDR2 YYEEEE, per germline. CDR3 DNA: TGTGCCAGCACCCGTGACAGCAACTATGGCTACACCTTC. Amino acids: CASTRDSNYGYTF.

CDR3 residues: CASRLPYTDTQYF. The CDR3 coding sequence is TGTGCCAGCAGACTCCCCTACACAGATACGCAGTATTTT. This chain joins TRBV27 and TRBJ2-3; D gene ambiguous. The CDR3 has 13 amino acids. The germline V and J ends were trimmed by 6 bases and 2 bases, with 9 bases remaining between them. Germline assignment: CDR1 MNHEY and CDR2 SMNVEV (reference sequence).

The rearrangement links TRBV5-1 to TRBJ2-6, with D maybe TRBD1 (5 bases). Per the germline V gene, CDR1 is SGHRS and CDR2 is YFSETQ. Between the trimmed V and J ends, which lost 0 bases and 1 base, there was a span of 8 bases. This CDR3 region has 16 residues. The CDR3 loop reads CASSLAGLSGANVLTF. The CDR3 DNA follows: TGCGCCAGCAGCTTGGCAGGGTTATCTGGGGCCAACGTCCTGACTTTC.

The chain couples TRBV9 to TRBJ1-5, with D perhaps matching TRBD1 (6 bases). Germline assignment: CDR1 SGDLS and CDR2 YYNGEE. V dropped 3 bases and J dropped 3 bases, with 13 bases sitting between them. This CDR3 contains 15 residues. The CDR3 here is CASSGAGGPNQPQHF. CDR3 bases: TGTGCCAGCAGCGGTGCGGGGGGGCCCAATCAGCCCCAGCATTTT.

The J gene is TRBJ1-2, the V gene TRBV18; D might be TRBD1 (5 bases). CDR3 length equals 14 residues. The V and J ends lost 3 bases and 6 bases respectively, with 14 bases between them. Germline CDR1 is KGHSH and CDR2 is LQKENI. The CDR3 coding sequence is TGTGCCAGCTCACCCTTACAGACAGACCATGGCTACACCTTC. Encoded protein: CASSPLQTDHGYTF.

The gene calls are TRBV30 and TRBJ2-3, with 8 bases aligning to TRBD1. V lost 2 bases to trimming and J lost 4 bases; unmatched junction nucleotides: 8. CDR3 size: 15 residues. The V gene's germline CDR1 is GTSNPN and CDR2 SVGIG (reference sequence). This CDR3 is CAWSKGQARADTQYF. DNA of the CDR3: TGTGCCTGGAGTAAGGGACAGGCTAGGGCAGATACGCAGTATTTT.

The CDR3 nucleotides read TGTGCCAGCACTGAGGTAGGCAGGGCTCCTGATCAGCCCCAGCATTTT. This translates into CASTEVGRAPDQPQHF. The rearrangement links TRBV28 to TRBJ1-5; a weak D match, TRBD1 (5 bases). This CDR3 is 16 amino acids long. Germline V gene data show CDR1 as MDHEN and CDR2 as SYDVKM. V lost 7 bases to trimming and J lost 5 bases, with 21 bases between them.

This rearrangement joins TRBV28 to TRBJ2-5; D uncertain. V lost 5 bases and J 4 bases, leaving 14 bases between the germline ends. The V gene's germline CDR1 is MDHEN and CDR2 SYDVKM. This CDR3 region has 14 residues. Written as DNA, the CDR3 is TGTGCCAGCAGTCCCTCTTCCCCCCCAGAGACCCAGTACTTC. The encoded protein is CASSPSSPPETQYF.

The rearrangement joins TRBV5-4 to TRBJ2-5, with TRBD1 as a possible D gene (5 bases). The V gene lost 4 bases and the J gene lost 2 bases, with 15 bases spanning the gap. Looked up from germline, CDR1 is SGHNT and CDR2 is YYREEE (reference sequence). The CDR3 spans 15 residues. The CDR3 DNA is TGTGCCAGCAGCCCCCAGCCAGGGTCACAAGAGACCCAGTACTTC. It translates to CASSPQPGSQETQYF.

The CDR3 here is CAWSVGGSGNYEQYF. The CDR3 region has the DNA TGTGCCTGGAGTGTAGGGGGTAGCGGGAACTACGAGCAGTACTTC. The V call is TRBV30, the J call TRBJ2-7; 8 nucleotides line up with TRBD2. Germline loops: CDR1 GTSNPN, CDR2 SVGIG (reference sequence). Trimming took 0 bases from V and 3 from J; bases not matched to a gene: 7. This CDR3 comprises 15 residues.

As DNA, the CDR3 is TGTGCCAGCAGCCCCCAACACCCTAGCGGGAGGGCCGACGAGCAGTACTTC. Its translation is CASSPQHPSGRADEQYF. This chain connects TRBV21-1 to TRBJ2-7; the table's D gene call, TRBD2, was not cross checked with the DNA. TRBV21-1 is recorded as a pseudogene. This CDR3 has 17 residues.

This clone has just a few counts. The V call is TRBV30, the J call TRBJ1-1; 7 nucleotides align to TRBD1. CDR1 is GTSNPN and CDR2 is SVGIG in the germline V gene (reference sequence). The CDR3 totals 11 residues. V lost 6 bases and J lost 3; bases outside the gene matches: 1. The CDR3 reads CACTGDTEAFF. CDR3 nucleotides: TGTGCCTGTACAGGGGACACTGAAGCTTTCTTT. Complete variable domain (other parts from reference TRBV30 and TRBJ1-1): SQTIHQWPATLVQPVGSPLSLECTVEGTSNPNLYWYRQAAGRGLQLLFYSVGIGQISSEVPQNLSASRPQDRQFILSSKKLLLSDSGFYLCACTGDTEAFFGQGTRLTVV.

The chain recombines TRBV6-6 with TRBJ2-1, with 7 bases lining up with TRBD1. The J segment lost 8 bases and the V segment lost 0 bases, leaving 7 bases of the junction unmatched. The CDR3 consists of 15 residues. The germline V gene encodes CDR1 MNHNY and CDR2 SVGAGI (reference sequence). The CDR3 DNA is TGTGCCAGCAGTTACTCGGGGAAGGGGGCGCATGAGCAGTTCTTC. This sequence encodes CASSYSGKGAHEQFF.

The CDR3, as DNA: TGTGCCAGCAGCCCCCGCGGGGTGGGAGCTAACTATGGCTACACCTTC. This sequence encodes CASSPRGVGANYGYTF. This chain uses TRBV4-2 with TRBJ1-2; D unclear. Germline-derived CDR1 and CDR2 are LGHNA and YNFKEQ. This CDR3 is built from 16 residues. The germline V and J ends were trimmed by 4 bases and 0 bases, with 15 bases remaining between them.

The gene calls are TRBV9 and TRBJ2-3, with D possibly TRBD2 on 6 matching bases. This CDR3 has 16 residues. Germline CDR1 is SGDLS and CDR2 is YYNGEE. Trimming took off 0 bases at V and 4 bases at J, with 15 bases between the two ends. DNA for the CDR3: TGTGCCAGCAGCGTAGGGGGGGTGTGGGCCGCAGATACGCAGTATTTT. Translating gives CASSVGGVWAADTQYF.